This T cell receptor beta chain stems from a study of human thymus T cells. Study results and caveats: The authors found apparently biased V and J gene usage in thymic and blood repertoires.

CDR3 length: 14 residues. The germline V and J ends were trimmed by 1 base and 4 bases, with 11 bases remaining between them. CDR1 and CDR2 (germline): SGHRS, YFSETQ. Details on this clone: Its cognate antigen is unknown.

Donors consisted of healthy Finnish infants (having corrective surgery for congenital heart defects). Blood DNA came from all available leukocytes, not a fixed cell number. Generated by immunoSEQ multiplex PCR, the TCRdb table keeps only in-frame clones and is missing some. The repertoire holds some 46,000 clones, with about 95% as singletons. The gene calls are TRBV5-1 and TRBJ2-5, with D perhaps matching TRBD1 (5 bases). The sample consisted of blood. The sequence was obtained from a girl less than two years old with a congenital heart defect but otherwise immunologically healthy. CDR3 in DNA: TGCGCCAGCAGCTTGTCCAGGGCAGCAGAGACCCAGTACTTC. This translates into CASSLSRAAETQYF.